This T cell receptor (beta chain) is drawn from a study of blood T cell repertoires in COVID-19. In the study overall: Some COVID-19 samples were acute and others convalescent; all came from the United States, Italy and Spain. PBMCs, B-cell-depleted T cells, or T cells were the source of the cDNA or gDNA that made up the material.

Per the authors' pipeline: Amplification of reference gene primers provided the estimated nucleated cell counts. The table came from immunoSEQ multiplex PCR; TCRdb's copy has only in-frame clones and leaves some out. V and J calls and clone size are as listed in that table; D and trimming were resolved from the DNA. The repertoire holds about 89,000 clones, with about four fifths as singletons. Seattle's enrolled individuals joined amid active infection and were then monitored longitudinally. Per the germline V gene, CDR1 is SGHTA and CDR2 is FQGNSA. The CDR3 totals 16 residues. Unmatched junction bases numbered 1, after V lost 3 bases and J lost 0 bases.

The sequenced material came from peripheral blood. The origin of this receptor is a man in his 70s with COVID-19, enrolled during active disease. The chain uses TRBV7-2 and TRBJ2-7; 14 positions match TRBD2. CDR3 protein: CASSLTSGGASYEQYF. In DNA, the CDR3 is TGTGCCAGCAGCTTGACTAGCGGGGGGGCCTCCTACGAGCAGTACTTC.